This T cell receptor (beta chain) was sequenced during a study of OX40 agonist ivuxolimab in advanced cancers. Regarding this clone: Its antigen is still unknown.

Overall study findings and caveats: CD4+ T cells averaged fewer expanded clones than CD8+ T cells.

This table comes from immunoSEQ multiplex PCR, and its TCRdb copy is limited to in-frame clones, with some not included. Seen here are about 48,000 clones, more than 80% observed once, and the top ten hold about 1.2%. Sequencing was performed on CD4+ or CD8+ T cells sorted from blood, taken in a trial of the OX40 agonist ivuxolimab. The TCR originated in an adult with an advanced solid tumor such as melanoma, head and neck, liver or kidney cancer.

DNA of the CDR3: TGCGCCAGCAGCCTCTACGGACTCCAAGAGACCCAGTACTTC. This encodes CASSLYGLQETQYF. The chain employs TRBV4-1 and TRBJ2-5, with a weak D call TRBD2 (5 bases). V was cut by 4 bases and J by 1 base, with 10 bases left in between. The length of the CDR3 is 14 residues. Per the germline V gene, CDR1 is MGHRA and CDR2 is YSYEKL.